One sample yielded the 7 T cell receptor beta chains listed below, sequenced in a study of breast tumors, draining lymph nodes, adjacent tissues. Each CDR3 protein is one row after TCRdb ran MiXCR on the multiplex PCR reads. The data hold approximately 90,000 distinct CDR3 sequences, with 25% to 35% observed a single time. Samples came from axillary lymph nodes draining the breast cancer. The material sequenced was axillary lymph node tissue. These TCRs come from a female donor with breast cancer. Some clones in this sample may be carry-over from other donors' samples.

In its sample, this clonotype was seen many times. The gene calls are TRBV19 and TRBJ2-3; no reliable D call. Trimming removed 7 bases at V and 8 bases at J, with 28 bases between. The CDR3 is 17 amino acids. Germline V CDR1 and CDR2: LNHDA, SQIVND (reference sequence). In DNA form, the CDR3 reads TGTGCCAGTACCAGCCCGGCGGACCCAGAATCGGGTGGTACGCAGTATTTT. The encoded protein is CASTSPADPESGGTQYF.

This clonotype has a handful of counts. This may stem from a read error, because a much larger clone lies one nucleotide away. DNA of the CDR3: TGTGCCAGCAGCTACGGGACAGCCTACGAGCAGTACTTC. It translates to CASSYGTAYEQYF. The V call is TRBV5-6, the J call TRBJ2-7; TRBD1 matches 7 bases. Germline values: CDR1 SGHDT, CDR2 YYEEEE. This CDR3 region has 13 residues. The J segment lost 2 bases and the V segment lost 3 bases, leaving 2 bases of the junction unmatched.

This clonotype was seen a few times. Given a much more abundant clone one base away, this may be a read error. The chain links TRBV6-1 to TRBJ2-7; D not certain. The CDR3 runs to 14 residues. V lost 5 bases and J 4 bases, leaving 15 bases between the germline ends. CDR1 and CDR2 (germline): MNHNS, SASEGT. CDR3 amino acids: CASSHHREWYEQYF. For the CDR3, the DNA is TGTGCCAGCAGTCACCATCGTGAGTGGTACGAGCAGTACTTC.

The chain employs TRBV4-3 and TRBJ1-5, with D possibly being TRBD1 (6 bases). V lost 8 bases to trimming and J lost 6 bases, with 14 bases between them. This CDR3 region has 13 residues. CDR1 is LGHNA, CDR2 YSLEER, per germline. CDR3 in amino acids: CASGLGGGQPQHF. CDR3 sequence (DNA): TGCGCCAGCGGCTTAGGGGGGGGTCAGCCCCAGCATTTT.

This clonotype was detected many times. The rearrangement links TRBV11-1 to TRBJ2-1; no clear D gene. The CDR3 totals 15 residues. Germline V gene sequence: CDR1 SGHAT, CDR2 FQDESV (reference sequence). Trimming took off 5 bases at V and 0 bases at J, with 11 bases between the two ends. CDR3 region: CASSRGSSSYNEQFF. As DNA, the CDR3 is TGTGCCAGCAGCCGTGGGTCTAGCTCCTACAATGAGCAGTTCTTC.

This clonotype was found many times. The rearrangement links TRBV7-3 to TRBJ2-1; 8 nucleotides agree with TRBD2. This CDR3 comprises 14 residues. The germline CDR1 and CDR2 sequences are SGHTA and FQGTGA. V lost 5 bases and J lost 6; bases outside the gene matches: 6. The CDR3 reads CASSHFTSGNEQFF. CDR3 in DNA: TGTGCCAGCAGCCATTTCACTAGCGGCAATGAGCAGTTCTTC.

V is TRBV20-1 and J is TRBJ1-2; 9 bases fit TRBD1. The CDR3 contains 14 residues. The germline V gene encodes CDR1 DFQATT and CDR2 SNEGSKA (reference sequence). The V gene end was trimmed by 5 bases and the J gene end by 5 bases; junction bases not matched to a gene: 9. CDR3: CSAVSGTGSYGYTF. CDR3 sequence (DNA): TGCAGTGCTGTATCCGGGACAGGGTCGTATGGCTACACCTTC.